This TCR beta chain was sequenced during a study of graft-versus-host responses after intestinal transplantation. General study results and limits: Subjects displaying graft-donor T cell macrochimerism possessed elevated graft-versus-host to host-versus-graft clonal ratios inside allografts.

Plated together were around 200,000 CFSE-labeled responder cells and around 200,000 irradiated, violet-dye-labeled stimulator cells. The V and J ends lost 0 bases and 7 bases respectively, with 12 bases between them. The CDR3 loop spans 14 amino acids. Germline V CDR1 and CDR2: MNHEY, SVGAGI. This table comes from immunoSEQ multiplex PCR, and its TCRdb copy is limited to in-frame clones, with some not included. Among about 8,600 clones listed, approximately 33% were seen once. The genes are TRBV6-5 and TRBJ1-1; TRBD1 might be the D (6 bases). The TCR sequence derives from a human patient who received an intestinal transplant. The input for sequencing was alloreactive CD4+ T cells from a mixed lymphocyte reaction culture, taken before intestinal transplant. Subset described: CFSE-low proliferating T cells sorted from roughly six-day pre-transplant mixed lymphocyte reaction (GvH or HvG direction). The CDR3 loop is CASSYSYQGIEAFF. The CDR3, as DNA: TGTGCCAGCAGTTACTCGTACCAGGGGATTGAAGCTTTCTTT.